Shown below are 14 T cell receptor beta chains from a single sample sequenced in a study of T cells after yellow fever vaccination. TCRdb called the 5' RACE reads again in MiXCR, with one record for every CDR3 protein. In the table there are under 600,000 distinct CDR3 sequences, 20% to 25% of which are singletons. The sequencing here drew on PBMCs, taken roughly 20 days after the first yellow fever vaccination. These receptors were collected from a man between 18 and 35 years old who received the YFV17D yellow fever vaccine.

This clonotype has just a few counts. This sequence joins TRBV20-1 and TRBJ2-7; perhaps TRBD1 as D (6 bases). Germline CDR1 and CDR2: DFQATT and SNEGSKA (reference sequence). This CDR3 region has 14 residues. V was pared by 6 bases and J by 2 bases, with 17 bases between. As DNA, the CDR3 is TGCAGTGCCAGCCTGCCCAGGGGCCCCTACGAGCAGTACTTC. Translation: CSASLPRGPYEQYF.

This clonotype was seen just once. The V call is TRBV24-1, the J call TRBJ2-1; D possibly matches TRBD1 or TRBD2 (5 bases each). This CDR3 contains 15 residues. Trimming pared 8 bases from V and 8 bases from J, leaving 21 bases between. Germline V gene sequence: CDR1 KGHDR, CDR2 SFDVKD. The CDR3 nucleotides are TGTGCCACCAATGTCAACCAAGGGACGATCGATGAGCAGTTCTTC. Translating it yields CATNVNQGTIDEQFF.

This clonotype turned up a few times. The chain has TRBV28 and TRBJ2-3; TRBD2 aligns across 8 bases. The germline V gene has CDR1 MDHEN and CDR2 SYDVKM. V dropped 3 bases and J dropped 8; count of bases not matched to a gene: 16. The CDR3 extends over 17 amino acids. In DNA, the CDR3 is TGTGCCAGCAGTTTCTCCCTTAGCGGGGCGGGGGAGGGTACGCAGTATTTT. Encoded protein: CASSFSLSGAGEGTQYF.

This clonotype was found many times. This rearrangement joins TRBV28 to TRBJ1-2; tentative D call: TRBD1 (5 bases). V was shortened by 8 bases and J by 3 bases, with 7 bases between the two germline ends. The CDR3 sequence is 11 residues long. CDR1 is MDHEN, CDR2 SYDVKM, per germline. The CDR3 region is CASGTDYGYTF. The CDR3 DNA is TGTGCCAGCGGGACGGACTATGGCTACACCTTC.

There are a few counts of this clonotype. The gene calls are TRBV12-3 or TRBV12-4 and TRBJ2-7, with D possibly matching TRBD2 (6 bases). Trimming took off 4 bases at V and 3 bases at J, with 7 bases between the two ends. The CDR3 spans 12 residues. CDR3 in amino acids: CASSWGLYEQYF. CDR3 in DNA: TGTGCCAGCAGTTGGGGACTCTACGAGCAGTACTTC.

The V and J genes are TRBV6-2 or TRBV6-3 and TRBJ2-7; D is undetermined. V was pared by 4 bases and J by 4 bases, with 8 bases between. CDR3 length: 12 residues. CDR1 is MNHEY and CDR2 is SVGEGT in the germline V gene. The CDR3 DNA sequence: TGTGCCAGCAGTTCCTTGGCTTACGAGCAGTACGTC. This translates into CASSSLAYEQYV.

The chain has TRBV6-1 and TRBJ2-7; the D gene is possibly TRBD1 (5 bases). Trimming cost V 6 bases and J 5 bases, with 17 bases left between them. The CDR3 extends over 14 amino acids. Germline CDR1 and CDR2: MNHNS and SASEGT. CDR3 sequence (DNA): TGTGCCAGCAGCGACAAACAGGAGTGGGACGAGCAGTACGTC. Its translation is CASSDKQEWDEQYV.

Only a few counts were recorded for this clonotype. The rearrangement links TRBV7-2 to TRBJ2-1; D not resolved. Looked up from germline, CDR1 is SGHTA and CDR2 is FQGNSA. V was trimmed by 7 bases and J by 3 bases, leaving 4 bases between them. The CDR3 spans 11 residues. The CDR3 DNA sequence: TGTGCCAGCACCGTCTACAATGAGCAGTTCTTC. Translating it yields CASTVYNEQFF.

The rearrangement uses TRBV20-1 and TRBJ2-1; D call uncertain. The germline V gene has CDR1 DFQATT and CDR2 SNEGSKA (reference sequence). The CDR3 runs 11 residues. Trimming shortened V by 3 bases and J by 9 bases, and 9 bases separated the two germline ends. In DNA, the CDR3 is TGCAGTGCTAGGCCAGCCGGTGAGCAGTTCTTC. Its protein is CSARPAGEQFF.

The chain has TRBV21-1 and TRBJ1-6; the tabulated D call, TRBD1, remains unverified against the DNA. TRBV21-1 is termed a pseudogene. The length of the CDR3 is 16 residues. CDR3 amino acids: CASSKPRKGMHSPLHF. CDR3 bases: TGTGCCAGCAGCAAGCCTCGGAAAGGGATGCATTCACCCCTCCACTTT.

The V call is TRBV7-9, the J call TRBJ2-3, with D tentatively TRBD1 (6 bases). Germline assignment: CDR1 SEHNR and CDR2 FQNEAQ (reference sequence). V was cut by 5 bases and J by 2 bases, with 11 bases left in between. The length of the CDR3 is 14 residues. The CDR3 loop reads CASSQWDNTDTQYF. The CDR3 nucleotides read TGTGCCAGCAGCCAATGGGACAACACAGATACGCAGTATTTT.

This clonotype has only a few counts. This rearrangement joins TRBV29-1 to TRBJ2-7, with a possible D match to TRBD1 (6 bases). CDR1 and CDR2 (germline): SQVTM, ANQGSEA. The CDR3 spans 13 residues. Trimming took off 6 bases at V and 2 bases at J, with 14 bases between the two ends. The CDR3 nucleotides are TGCAGCGTATCCATCCGACAGGCCTACGAGCAGTACTTC. It encodes CSVSIRQAYEQYF.

This clonotype has a count of ten or more. The chain couples TRBV10-1 to TRBJ2-3, with 9 bases fitting TRBD1. This CDR3 spans 16 amino acids. Germline lookup yields CDR1 WNHNN and CDR2 SYGVQD (reference sequence). The junction had 10 bases not matched to a gene; V was cut back by 3 bases and J by 6 bases. CDR3 coding DNA: TGCGCCAGCAGTGACGTGGGGGACAGGGATCCCGATACGCAGTATTTT. It specifies CASSDVGDRDPDTQYF.

The chain couples TRBV5-1 to TRBJ2-7, with 7 bases fitting TRBD2. CDR3 length equals 13 residues. Germline V gives CDR1 SGHRS, CDR2 YFSETQ. V trimming: 3 bases; J trimming: 0 bases; junction bases outside the gene matches: 0. CDR3 DNA sequence: TGCGCCAGCAGCTGGGACTACTCCTACGAGCAGTACTTC. Translating gives CASSWDYSYEQYF. The whole variable domain, remainder taken from reference TRBV5-1 and TRBJ2-7, is KAGVTQTPRYLIKTRGQQVTLSCSPISGHRSVSWYQQTPGQGLQFLFEYFSETQRNKGNFPGRFSGRQFSNSRSEMNVSTLELGDSALYLCASSWDYSYEQYFGPGTRLTVT.